This TCR beta chain was captured by sequencing in a study of T cell repertoires in cytomegalovirus infection. The overall study: Used in the study were CMV epitopes, some recently identified and HLA-C-restricted, others well-studied and HLA-B-restricted.

This clonotype was seen a few times. No antigen is known for it. TCRdb processed the reads anew with MiXCR; each CDR3 protein has one entry. The sample includes around 430,000 distinct CDR3 sequences, under 45% of them seen just once. General study points: CMV carriers having the relevant HLA were flagged by cumulative public TCR beta family frequency.

The CDR3 loop spans 13 amino acids. V lost 6 bases and J lost 4, with 12 bases in between. The TCR originated in a human donor in good health (CMV status not recorded). Some clones in this sample may be carry-over from other donors' samples. V usage is TRBV12-3 or TRBV12-4 and J usage is TRBJ1-1; D is unresolved. The sequencing here drew on cultured PBMCs, taken from culture after CMV antigen stimulation. The CDR3 nucleotides are TGTGCCAGCAGCCTCGCGGCGGTCACTGAAGCTTTCTTT. The encoded protein is CASSLAAVTEAFF.